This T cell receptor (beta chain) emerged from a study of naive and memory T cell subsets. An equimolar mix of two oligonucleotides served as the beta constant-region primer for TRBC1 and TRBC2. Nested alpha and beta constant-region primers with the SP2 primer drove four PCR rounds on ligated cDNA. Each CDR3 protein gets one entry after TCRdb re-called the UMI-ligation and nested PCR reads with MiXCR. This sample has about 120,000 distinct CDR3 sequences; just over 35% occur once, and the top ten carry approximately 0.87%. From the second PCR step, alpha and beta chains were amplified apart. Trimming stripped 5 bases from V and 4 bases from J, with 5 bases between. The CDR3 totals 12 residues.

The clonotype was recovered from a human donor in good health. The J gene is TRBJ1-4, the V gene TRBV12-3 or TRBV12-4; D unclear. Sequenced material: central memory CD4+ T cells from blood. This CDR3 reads CASSAYNEKLFF. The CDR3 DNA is TGTGCCAGCAGTGCCTATAATGAAAAACTGTTTTTT.